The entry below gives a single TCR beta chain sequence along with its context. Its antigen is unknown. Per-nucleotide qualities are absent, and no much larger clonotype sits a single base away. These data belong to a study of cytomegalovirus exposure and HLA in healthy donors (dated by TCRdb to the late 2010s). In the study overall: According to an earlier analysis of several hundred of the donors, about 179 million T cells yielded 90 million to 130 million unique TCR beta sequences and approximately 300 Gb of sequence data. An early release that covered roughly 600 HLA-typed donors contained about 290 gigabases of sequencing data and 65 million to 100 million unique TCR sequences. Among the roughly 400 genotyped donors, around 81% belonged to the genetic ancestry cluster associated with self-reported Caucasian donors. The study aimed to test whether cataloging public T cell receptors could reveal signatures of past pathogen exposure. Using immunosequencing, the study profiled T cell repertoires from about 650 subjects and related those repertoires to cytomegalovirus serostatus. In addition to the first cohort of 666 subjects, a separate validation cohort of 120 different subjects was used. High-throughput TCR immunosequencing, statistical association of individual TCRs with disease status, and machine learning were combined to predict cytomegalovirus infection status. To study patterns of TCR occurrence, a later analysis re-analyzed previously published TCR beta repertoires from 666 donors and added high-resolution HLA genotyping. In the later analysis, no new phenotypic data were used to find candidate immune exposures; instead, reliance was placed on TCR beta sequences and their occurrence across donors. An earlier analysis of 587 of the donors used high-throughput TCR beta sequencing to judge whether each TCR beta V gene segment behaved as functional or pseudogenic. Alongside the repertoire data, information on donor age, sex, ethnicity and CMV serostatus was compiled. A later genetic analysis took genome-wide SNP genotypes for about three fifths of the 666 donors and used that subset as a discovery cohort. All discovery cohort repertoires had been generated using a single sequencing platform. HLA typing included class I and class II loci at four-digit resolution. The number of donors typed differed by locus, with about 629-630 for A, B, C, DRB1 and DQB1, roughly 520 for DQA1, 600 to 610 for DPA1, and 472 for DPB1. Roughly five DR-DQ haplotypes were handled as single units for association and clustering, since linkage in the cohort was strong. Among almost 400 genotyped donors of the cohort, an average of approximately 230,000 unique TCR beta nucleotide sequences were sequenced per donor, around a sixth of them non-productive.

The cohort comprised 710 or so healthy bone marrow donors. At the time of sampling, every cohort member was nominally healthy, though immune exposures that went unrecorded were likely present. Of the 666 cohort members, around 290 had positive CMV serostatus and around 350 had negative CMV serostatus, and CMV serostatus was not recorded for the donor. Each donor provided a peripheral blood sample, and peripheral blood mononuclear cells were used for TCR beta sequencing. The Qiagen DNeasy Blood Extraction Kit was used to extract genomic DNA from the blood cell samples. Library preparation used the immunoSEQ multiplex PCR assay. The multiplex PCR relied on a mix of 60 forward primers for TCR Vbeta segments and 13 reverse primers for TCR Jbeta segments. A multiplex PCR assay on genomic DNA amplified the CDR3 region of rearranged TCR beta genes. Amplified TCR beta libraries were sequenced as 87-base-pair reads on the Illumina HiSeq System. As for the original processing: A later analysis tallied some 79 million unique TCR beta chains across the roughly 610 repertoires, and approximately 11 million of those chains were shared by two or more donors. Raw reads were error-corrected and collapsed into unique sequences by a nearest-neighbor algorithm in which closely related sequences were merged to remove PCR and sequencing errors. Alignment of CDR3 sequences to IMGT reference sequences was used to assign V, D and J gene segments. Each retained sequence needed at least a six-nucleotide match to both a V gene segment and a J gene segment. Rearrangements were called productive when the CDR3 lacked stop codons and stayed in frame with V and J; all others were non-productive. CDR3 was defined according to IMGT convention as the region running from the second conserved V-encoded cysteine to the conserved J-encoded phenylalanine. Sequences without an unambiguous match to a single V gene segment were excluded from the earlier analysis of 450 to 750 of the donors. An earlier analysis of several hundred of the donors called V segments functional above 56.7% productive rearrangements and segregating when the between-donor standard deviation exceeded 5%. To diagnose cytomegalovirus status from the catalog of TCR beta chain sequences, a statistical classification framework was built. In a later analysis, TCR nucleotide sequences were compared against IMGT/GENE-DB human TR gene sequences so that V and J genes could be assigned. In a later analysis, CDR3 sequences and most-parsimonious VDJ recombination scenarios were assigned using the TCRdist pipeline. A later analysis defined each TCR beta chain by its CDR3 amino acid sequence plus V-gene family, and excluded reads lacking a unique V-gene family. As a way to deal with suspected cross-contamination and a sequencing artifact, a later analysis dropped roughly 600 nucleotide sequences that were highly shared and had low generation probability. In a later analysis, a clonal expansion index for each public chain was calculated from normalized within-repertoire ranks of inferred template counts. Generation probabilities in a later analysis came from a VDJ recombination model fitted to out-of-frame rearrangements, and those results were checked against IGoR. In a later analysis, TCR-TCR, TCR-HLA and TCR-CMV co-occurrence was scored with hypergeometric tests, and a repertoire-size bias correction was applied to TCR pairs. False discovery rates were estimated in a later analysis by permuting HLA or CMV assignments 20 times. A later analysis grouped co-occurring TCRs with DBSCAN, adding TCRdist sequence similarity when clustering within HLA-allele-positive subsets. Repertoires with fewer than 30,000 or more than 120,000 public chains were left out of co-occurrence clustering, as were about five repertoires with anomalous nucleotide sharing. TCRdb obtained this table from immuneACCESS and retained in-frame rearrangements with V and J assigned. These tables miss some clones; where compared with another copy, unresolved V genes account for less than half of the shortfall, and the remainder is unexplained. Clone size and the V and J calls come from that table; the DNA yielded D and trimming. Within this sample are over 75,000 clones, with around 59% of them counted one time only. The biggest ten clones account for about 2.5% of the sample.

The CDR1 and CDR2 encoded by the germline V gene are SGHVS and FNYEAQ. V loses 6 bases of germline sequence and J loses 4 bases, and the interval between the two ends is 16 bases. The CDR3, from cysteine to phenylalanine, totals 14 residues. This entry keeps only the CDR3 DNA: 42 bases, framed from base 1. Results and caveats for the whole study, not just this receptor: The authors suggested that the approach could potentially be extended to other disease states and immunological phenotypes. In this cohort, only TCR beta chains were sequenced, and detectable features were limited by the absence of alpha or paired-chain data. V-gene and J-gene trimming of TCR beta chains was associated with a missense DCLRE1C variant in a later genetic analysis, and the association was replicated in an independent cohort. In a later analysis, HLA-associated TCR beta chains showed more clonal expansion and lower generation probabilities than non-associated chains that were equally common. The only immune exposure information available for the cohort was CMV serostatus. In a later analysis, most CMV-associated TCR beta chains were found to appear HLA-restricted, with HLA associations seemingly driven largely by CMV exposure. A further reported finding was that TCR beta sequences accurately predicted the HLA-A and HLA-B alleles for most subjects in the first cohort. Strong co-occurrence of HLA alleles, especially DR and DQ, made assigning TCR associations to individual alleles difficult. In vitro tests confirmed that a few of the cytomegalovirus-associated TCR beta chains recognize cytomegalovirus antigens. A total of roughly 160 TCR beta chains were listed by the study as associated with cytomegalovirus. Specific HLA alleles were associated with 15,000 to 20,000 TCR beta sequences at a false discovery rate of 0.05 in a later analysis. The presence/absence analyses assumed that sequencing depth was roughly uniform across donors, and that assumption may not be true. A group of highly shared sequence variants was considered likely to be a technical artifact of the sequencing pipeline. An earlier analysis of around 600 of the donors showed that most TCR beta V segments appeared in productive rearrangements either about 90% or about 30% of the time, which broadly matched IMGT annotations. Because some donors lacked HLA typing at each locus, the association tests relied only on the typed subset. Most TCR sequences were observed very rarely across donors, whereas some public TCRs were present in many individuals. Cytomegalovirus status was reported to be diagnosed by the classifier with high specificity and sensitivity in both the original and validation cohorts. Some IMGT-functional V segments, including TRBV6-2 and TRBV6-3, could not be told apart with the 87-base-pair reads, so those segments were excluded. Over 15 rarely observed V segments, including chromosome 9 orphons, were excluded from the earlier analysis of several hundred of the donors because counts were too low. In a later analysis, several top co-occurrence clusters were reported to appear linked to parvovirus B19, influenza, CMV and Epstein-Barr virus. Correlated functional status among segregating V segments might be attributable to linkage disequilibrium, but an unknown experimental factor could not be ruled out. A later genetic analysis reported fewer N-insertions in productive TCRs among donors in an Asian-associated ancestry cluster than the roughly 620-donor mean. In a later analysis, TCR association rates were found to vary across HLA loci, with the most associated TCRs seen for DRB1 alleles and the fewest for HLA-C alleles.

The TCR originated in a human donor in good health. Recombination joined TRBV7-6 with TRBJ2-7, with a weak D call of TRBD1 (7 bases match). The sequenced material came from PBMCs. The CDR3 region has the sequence CASSRGGGYYEQYF. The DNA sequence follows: TGTGCCAGCAGTCGAGGAGGGGGCTATTACGAGCAGTACTTC. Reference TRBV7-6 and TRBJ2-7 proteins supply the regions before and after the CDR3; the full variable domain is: GAGVSQSPRYKVTKRGQDVALRCDPISGHVSLYWYRQALGQGPEFLTYFNYEAQQDKSGLPNDRFSAERPEGSISTLTIQRTEQRDSAMYRCASSRGGGYYEQYFGPGTRLTVT.